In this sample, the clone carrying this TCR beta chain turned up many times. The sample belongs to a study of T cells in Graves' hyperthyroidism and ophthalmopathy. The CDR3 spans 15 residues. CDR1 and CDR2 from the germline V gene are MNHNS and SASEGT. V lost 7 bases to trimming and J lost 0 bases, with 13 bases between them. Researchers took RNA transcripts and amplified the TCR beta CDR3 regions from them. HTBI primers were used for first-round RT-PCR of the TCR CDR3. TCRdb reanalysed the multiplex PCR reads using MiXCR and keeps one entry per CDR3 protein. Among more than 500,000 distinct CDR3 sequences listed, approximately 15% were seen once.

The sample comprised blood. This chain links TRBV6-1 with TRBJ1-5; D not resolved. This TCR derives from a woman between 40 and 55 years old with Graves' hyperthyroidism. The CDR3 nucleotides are TGTGCCAGCAAAAAGGGCCTATATAGCAATCAGCCCCAGCATTTT. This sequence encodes CASKKGLYSNQPQHF.